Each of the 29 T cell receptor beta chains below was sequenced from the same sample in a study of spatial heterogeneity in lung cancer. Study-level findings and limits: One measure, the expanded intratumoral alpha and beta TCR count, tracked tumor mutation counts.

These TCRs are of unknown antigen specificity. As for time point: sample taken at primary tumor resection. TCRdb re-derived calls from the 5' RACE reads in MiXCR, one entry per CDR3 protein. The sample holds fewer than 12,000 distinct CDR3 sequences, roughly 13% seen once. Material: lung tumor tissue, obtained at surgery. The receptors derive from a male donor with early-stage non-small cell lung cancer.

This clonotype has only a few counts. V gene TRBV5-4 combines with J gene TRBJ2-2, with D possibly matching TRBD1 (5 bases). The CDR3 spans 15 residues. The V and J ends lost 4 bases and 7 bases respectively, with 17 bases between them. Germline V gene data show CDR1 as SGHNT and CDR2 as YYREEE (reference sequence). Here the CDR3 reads CASSTKTEADGELFF. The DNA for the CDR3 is TGTGCCAGCAGCACTAAGACAGAGGCTGACGGGGAGCTGTTTTTT.

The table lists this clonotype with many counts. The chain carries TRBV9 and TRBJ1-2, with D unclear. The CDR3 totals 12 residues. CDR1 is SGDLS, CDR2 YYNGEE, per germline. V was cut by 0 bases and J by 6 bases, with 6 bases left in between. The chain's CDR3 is CASSVEAHGYTF. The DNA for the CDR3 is TGTGCCAGCAGCGTAGAGGCACATGGCTACACCTTC.

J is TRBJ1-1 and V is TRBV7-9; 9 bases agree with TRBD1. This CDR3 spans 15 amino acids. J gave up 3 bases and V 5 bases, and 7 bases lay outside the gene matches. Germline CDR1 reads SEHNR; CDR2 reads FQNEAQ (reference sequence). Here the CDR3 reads CASSTFDRGYTEAFF. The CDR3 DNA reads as TGTGCCAGCAGCACTTTCGACAGGGGGTACACTGAAGCTTTCTTT.

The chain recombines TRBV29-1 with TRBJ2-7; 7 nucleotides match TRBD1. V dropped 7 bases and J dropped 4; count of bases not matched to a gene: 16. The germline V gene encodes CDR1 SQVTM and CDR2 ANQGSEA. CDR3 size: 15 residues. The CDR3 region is CSARSSYRGLYEQYF. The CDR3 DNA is TGCAGCGCCCGAAGTAGCTACAGGGGCTTGTACGAGCAGTACTTC.

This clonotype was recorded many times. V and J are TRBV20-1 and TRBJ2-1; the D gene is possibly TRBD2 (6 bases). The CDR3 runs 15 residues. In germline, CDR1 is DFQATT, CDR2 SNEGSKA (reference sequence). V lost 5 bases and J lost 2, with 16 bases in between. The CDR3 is CSARRGGPPYNEQFF. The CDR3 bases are TGCAGTGCTCGGAGGGGCGGGCCCCCCTACAATGAGCAGTTCTTC.

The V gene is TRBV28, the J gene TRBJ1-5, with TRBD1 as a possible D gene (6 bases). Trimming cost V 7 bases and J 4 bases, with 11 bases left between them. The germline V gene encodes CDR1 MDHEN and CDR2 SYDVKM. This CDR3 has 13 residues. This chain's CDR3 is CASKQGFNQPQHF. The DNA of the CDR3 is TGTGCCAGCAAACAGGGTTTTAATCAGCCCCAGCATTTT.

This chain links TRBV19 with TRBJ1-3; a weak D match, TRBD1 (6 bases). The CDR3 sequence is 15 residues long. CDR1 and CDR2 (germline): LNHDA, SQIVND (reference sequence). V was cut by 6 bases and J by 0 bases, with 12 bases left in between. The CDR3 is CASSDRSFSGNTIYF. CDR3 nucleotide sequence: TGTGCCAGTAGCGACAGGAGCTTCTCTGGAAACACCATATATTTT.

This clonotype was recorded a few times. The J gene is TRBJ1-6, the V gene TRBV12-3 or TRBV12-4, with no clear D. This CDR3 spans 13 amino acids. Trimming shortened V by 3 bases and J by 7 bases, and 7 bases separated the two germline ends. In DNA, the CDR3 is TGTGCCAGCAGTTTCGGAGGAAATTCACCCCTCCACTTT. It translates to CASSFGGNSPLHF.

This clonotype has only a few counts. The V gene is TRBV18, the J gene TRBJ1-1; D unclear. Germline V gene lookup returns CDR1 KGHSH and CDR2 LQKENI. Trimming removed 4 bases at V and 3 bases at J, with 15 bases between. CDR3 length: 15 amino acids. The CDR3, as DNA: TGTGCCAGCTCACTGGTCTGGCAGGCCTACACTGAAGCTTTCTTT. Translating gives CASSLVWQAYTEAFF.

The CDR3 nucleotides read TGTGCCAGCAGCTTAGGAGCAGGGGCGGTCCACGAGCAGTACTTC. This sequence encodes CASSLGAGAVHEQYF. The rearrangement joins TRBV13 to TRBJ2-7, with a tentative D call TRBD1 (6 bases). Germline V gene lookup returns CDR1 PRHDT and CDR2 FYEKMQ (reference sequence). The V end was cut by 0 bases, the J end by 5 bases, with 14 bases between. The CDR3 covers 15 residues.

The CDR3 sequence is CASSPQSATRETQYF. The CDR3 DNA reads as TGTGCCAGCAGCCCCCAGTCGGCCACACGGGAGACCCAGTACTTC. This sequence joins TRBV7-2 and TRBJ2-5, with D hard to call. CDR1 is SGHTA and CDR2 is FQGNSA in the germline V gene. CDR3 length: 15 amino acids. The V end was cut by 5 bases, the J end by 5 bases, with 18 bases between.

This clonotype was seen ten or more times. The DNA of the CDR3 is TGTGCCAGCAGCCAACGGACAGAGATCAACAATGAGCAGTTCTTC. This translates into CASSQRTEINNEQFF. The J gene is TRBJ2-1, the V gene TRBV3-1, with D perhaps matching TRBD1 (6 bases). Trimming removed 2 bases at V and 5 bases at J, with 13 bases between. Germline assignment: CDR1 LGHDT and CDR2 YNNKEL (reference sequence). CDR3 length: 15 residues.

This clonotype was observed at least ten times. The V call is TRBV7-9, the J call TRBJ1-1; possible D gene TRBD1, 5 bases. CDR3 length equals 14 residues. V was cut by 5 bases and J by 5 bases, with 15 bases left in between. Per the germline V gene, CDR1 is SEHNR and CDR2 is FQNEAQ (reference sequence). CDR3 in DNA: TGTGCCAGCAGCCCTGACAGAGTGTTTACTGAAGCTTTCTTT. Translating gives CASSPDRVFTEAFF.

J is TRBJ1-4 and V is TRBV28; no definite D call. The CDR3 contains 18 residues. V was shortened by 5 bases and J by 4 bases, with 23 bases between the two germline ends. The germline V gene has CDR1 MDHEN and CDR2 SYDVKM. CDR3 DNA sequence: TGTGCCAGCAGTCTCCTCGACCATCCGAGCACCCATAATGAAAAACTGTTTTTT. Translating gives CASSLLDHPSTHNEKLFF.

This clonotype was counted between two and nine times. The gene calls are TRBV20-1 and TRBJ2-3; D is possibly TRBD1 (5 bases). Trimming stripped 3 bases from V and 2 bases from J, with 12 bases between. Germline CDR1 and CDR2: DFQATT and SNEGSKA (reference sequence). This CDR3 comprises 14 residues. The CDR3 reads CSASKTEYTDTQYF. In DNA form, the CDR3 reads TGCAGTGCTAGCAAGACAGAGTACACAGATACGCAGTATTTT.

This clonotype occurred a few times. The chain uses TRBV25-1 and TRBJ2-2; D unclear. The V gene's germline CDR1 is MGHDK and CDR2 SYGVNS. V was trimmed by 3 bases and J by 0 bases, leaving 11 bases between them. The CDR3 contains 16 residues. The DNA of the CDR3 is TGTGCCAGCAGTGAGACTTTGGCCCCGAACACCGGGGAGCTGTTTTTT. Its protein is CASSETLAPNTGELFF. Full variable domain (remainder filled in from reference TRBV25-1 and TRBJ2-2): EADIYQTPRYLVIGTGKKITLECSQTMGHDKMYWYQQDPGMELHLIHYSYGVNSTEKGDLSSESTVSRIRTEHFPLTLESARPSHTSQYLCASSETLAPNTGELFFGEGSRLTVL.

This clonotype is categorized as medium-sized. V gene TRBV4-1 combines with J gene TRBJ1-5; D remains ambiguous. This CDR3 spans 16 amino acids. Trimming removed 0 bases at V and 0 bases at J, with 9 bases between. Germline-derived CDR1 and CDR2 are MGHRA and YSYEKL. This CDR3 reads CASSQESRSSNQPQHF. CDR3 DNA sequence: TGCGCCAGCAGCCAAGAGAGCAGGAGTAGCAATCAGCCCCAGCATTTT.

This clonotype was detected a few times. The CDR3 sequence: CASSLVGGAFF. CDR3 coding DNA: TGTGCCAGCAGCTTAGTCGGAGGGGCTTTCTTT. The rearrangement joins TRBV7-9 to TRBJ1-1, with unresolved D. There are 11 residues in the CDR3. V dropped 1 base and J dropped 11 bases, with 8 bases sitting between them. Germline loops: CDR1 SEHNR, CDR2 FQNEAQ (reference sequence).

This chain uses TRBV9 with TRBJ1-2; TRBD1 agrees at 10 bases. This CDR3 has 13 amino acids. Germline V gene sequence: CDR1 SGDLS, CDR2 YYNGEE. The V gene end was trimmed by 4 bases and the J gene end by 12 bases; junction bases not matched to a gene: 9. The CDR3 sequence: CASSSRDRGTNTF. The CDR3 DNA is TGTGCCAGCAGCTCCCGGGACAGGGGAACGAACACCTTC.

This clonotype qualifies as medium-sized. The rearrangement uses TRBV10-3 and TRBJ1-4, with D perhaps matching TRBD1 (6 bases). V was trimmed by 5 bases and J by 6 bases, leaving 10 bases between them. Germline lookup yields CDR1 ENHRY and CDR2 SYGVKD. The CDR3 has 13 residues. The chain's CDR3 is CAISTGHDEKLFF. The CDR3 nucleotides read TGTGCCATCAGTACGGGACATGATGAAAAACTGTTTTTT.

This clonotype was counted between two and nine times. The CDR3 DNA is TGTGCCAGCAGCTTAGACGGGCAAGGTGGTGATACGCAGTATTTT. Translating gives CASSLDGQGGDTQYF. The chain joins TRBV7-2 to TRBJ2-3; no clear D gene. The CDR3 totals 15 residues. V lost 1 base to trimming and J lost 6 bases, with 14 bases between them. CDR1 and CDR2 from the germline V gene are SGHTA and FQGNSA.

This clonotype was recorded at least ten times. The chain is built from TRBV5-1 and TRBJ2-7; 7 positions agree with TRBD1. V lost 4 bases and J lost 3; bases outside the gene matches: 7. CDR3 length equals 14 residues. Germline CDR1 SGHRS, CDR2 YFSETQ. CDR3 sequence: CASSARDRVYEQYF. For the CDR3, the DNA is TGCGCCAGCAGCGCCCGGGACAGAGTCTACGAGCAGTACTTC. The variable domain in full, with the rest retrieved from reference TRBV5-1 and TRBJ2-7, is KAGVTQTPRYLIKTRGQQVTLSCSPISGHRSVSWYQQTPGQGLQFLFEYFSETQRNKGNFPGRFSGRQFSNSRSEMNVSTLELGDSALYLCASSARDRVYEQYFGPGTRLTVT.

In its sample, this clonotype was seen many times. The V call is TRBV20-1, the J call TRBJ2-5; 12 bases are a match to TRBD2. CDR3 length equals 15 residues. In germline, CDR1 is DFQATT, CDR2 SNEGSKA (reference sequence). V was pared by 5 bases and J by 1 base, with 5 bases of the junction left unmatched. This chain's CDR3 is CSAPTSGGFQETQYF. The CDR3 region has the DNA TGCAGTGCTCCCACTAGCGGGGGGTTCCAAGAGACCCAGTACTTC.

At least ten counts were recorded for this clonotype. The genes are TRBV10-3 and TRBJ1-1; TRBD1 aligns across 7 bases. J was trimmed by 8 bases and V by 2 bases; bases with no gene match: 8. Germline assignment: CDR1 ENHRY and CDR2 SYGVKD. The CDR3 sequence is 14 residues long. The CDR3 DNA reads TGTGCCATCAGTGAGCCGACCAGGGGGTCGGAAGCTTTCTTT. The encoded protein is CAISEPTRGSEAFF.

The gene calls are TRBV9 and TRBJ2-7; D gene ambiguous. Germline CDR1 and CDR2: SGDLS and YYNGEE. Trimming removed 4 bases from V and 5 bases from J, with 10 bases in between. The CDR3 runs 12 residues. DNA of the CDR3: TGTGCCAGCAGCCCCCAGGAAGACGAGCAGTACTTC. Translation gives CASSPQEDEQYF.

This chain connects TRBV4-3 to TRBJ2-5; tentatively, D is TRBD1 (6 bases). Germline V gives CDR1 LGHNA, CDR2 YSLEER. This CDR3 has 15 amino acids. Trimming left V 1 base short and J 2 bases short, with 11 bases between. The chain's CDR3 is CASSQVDGTQETQYF. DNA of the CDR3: TGCGCCAGCAGCCAAGTAGACGGGACACAAGAGACCCAGTACTTC.

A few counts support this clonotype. CDR3 in DNA: TGTGCCAGCTCATCAAACGGAGGGGTCTACGAGCAGTACTTC. The encoded protein is CASSSNGGVYEQYF. The gene calls are TRBV18 and TRBJ2-7, with TRBD2 as a possible D gene (6 bases). The germline V and J ends were trimmed by 5 bases and 3 bases, with 14 bases remaining between them. Germline CDR1 is KGHSH and CDR2 is LQKENI. The CDR3 consists of 14 residues.

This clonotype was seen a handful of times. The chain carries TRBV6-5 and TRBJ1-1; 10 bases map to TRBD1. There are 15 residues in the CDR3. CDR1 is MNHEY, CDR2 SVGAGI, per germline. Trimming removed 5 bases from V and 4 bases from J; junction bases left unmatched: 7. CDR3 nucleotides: TGTGCCAGCAGTAAACCGGGACAGGGGATCACTGAAGCTTTCTTT. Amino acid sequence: CASSKPGQGITEAFF.

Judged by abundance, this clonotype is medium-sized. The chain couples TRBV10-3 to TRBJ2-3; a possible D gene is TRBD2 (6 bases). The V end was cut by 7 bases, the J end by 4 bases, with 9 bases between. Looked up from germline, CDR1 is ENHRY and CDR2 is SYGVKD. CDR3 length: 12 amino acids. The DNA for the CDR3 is TGTGCCATCATGGGCGGGGCAGATACGCAGTATTTT. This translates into CAIMGGADTQYF.